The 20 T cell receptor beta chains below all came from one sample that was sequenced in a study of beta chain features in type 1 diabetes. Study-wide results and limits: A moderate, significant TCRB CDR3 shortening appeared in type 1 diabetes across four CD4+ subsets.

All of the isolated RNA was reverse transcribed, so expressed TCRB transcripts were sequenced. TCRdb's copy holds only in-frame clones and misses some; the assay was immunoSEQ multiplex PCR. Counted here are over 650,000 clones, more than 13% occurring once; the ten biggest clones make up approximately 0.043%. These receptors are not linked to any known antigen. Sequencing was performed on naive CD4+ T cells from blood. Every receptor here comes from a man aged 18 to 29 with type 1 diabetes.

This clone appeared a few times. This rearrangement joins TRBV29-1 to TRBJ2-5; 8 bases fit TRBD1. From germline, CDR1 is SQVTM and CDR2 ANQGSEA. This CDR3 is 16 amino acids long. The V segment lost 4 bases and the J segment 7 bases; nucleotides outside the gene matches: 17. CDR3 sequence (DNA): TGCAGCGTTGTCGGGACAGGATCTGGGAGCCGTCGGACCCAGTACTTC. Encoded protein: CSVVGTGSGSRRTQYF.

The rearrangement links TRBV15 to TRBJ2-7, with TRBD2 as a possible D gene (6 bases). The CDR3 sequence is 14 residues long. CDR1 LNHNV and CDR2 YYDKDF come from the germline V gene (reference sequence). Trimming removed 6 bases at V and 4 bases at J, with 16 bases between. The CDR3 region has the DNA TGTGCCACCAGAGGAGGAGGGAGTGATTACGAGCAGTACTTC. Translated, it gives CATRGGGSDYEQYF.

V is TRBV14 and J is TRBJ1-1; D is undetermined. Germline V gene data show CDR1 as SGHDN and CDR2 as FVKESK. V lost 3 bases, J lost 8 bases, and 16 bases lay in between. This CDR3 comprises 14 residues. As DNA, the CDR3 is TGTGCCAGCAGCCATGTAATTAGGGCGGCAGAAGCTTTCTTT. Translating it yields CASSHVIRAAEAFF.

CDR3: CASRPTGIPEAFF. The CDR3 DNA reads TGTGCCAGCAGGCCAACAGGGATCCCTGAAGCTTTCTTT. The chain recombines TRBV14 with TRBJ1-1; maybe TRBD1 (6 bases). The CDR3 contains 13 residues. Trimming took 6 bases from V and 6 from J, leaving 14 bases between them. Germline values: CDR1 SGHDN, CDR2 FVKESK. Supplemented by reference TRBV14 and TRBJ1-1, the full variable domain reads EAGVTQFPSHSVIEKGQTVTLRCDPISGHDNLYWYRRVMGKEIKFLLHFVKESKQDESGMPNNRFLAERTGGTYSTLKVQPAELEDSGVYFCASRPTGIPEAFFGQGTRLTVV.

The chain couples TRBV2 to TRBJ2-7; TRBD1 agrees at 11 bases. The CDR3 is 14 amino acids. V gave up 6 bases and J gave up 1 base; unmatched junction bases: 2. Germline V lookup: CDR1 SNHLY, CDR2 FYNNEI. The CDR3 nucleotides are TGTGCCAGCAGGGACAGGGGGCCTTCCTACGAGCAGTACTTC. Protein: CASRDRGPSYEQYF.

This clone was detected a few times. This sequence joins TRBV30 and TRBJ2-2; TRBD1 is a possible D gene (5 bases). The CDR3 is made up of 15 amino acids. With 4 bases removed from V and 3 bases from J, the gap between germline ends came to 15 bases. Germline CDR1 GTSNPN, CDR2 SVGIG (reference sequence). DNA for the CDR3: TGTGCCTGGATTGGGTTGGGGCGAGACACCGGGGAGCTGTTTTTT. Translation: CAWIGLGRDTGELFF.

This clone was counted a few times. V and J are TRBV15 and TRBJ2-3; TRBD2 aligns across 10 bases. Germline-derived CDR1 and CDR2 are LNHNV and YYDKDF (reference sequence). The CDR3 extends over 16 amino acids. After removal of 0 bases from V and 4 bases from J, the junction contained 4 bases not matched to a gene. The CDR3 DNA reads TGTGCCACCAGCAGAGAAAGCGGGAGGGTAGCAGATACGCAGTATTTT. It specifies CATSRESGRVADTQYF.

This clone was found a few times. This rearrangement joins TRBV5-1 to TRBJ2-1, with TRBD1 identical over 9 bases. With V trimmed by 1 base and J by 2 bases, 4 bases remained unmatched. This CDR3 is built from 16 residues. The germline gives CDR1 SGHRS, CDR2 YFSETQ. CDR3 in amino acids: CASSLMGQGTYNEQFF. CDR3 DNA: TGCGCCAGCAGCTTGATGGGACAGGGAACCTACAATGAGCAGTTCTTC.

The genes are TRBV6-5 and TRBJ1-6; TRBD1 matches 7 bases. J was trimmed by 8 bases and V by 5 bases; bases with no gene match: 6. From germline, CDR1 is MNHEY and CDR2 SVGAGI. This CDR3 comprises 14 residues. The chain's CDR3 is CASSVDRVDSPLHF. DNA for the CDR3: TGTGCCAGCAGTGTCGACAGGGTGGATTCACCCCTCCACTTT.

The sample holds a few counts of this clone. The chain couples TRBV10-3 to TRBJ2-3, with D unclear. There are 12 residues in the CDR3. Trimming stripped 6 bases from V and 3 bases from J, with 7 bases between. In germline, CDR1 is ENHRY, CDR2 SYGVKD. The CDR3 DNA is TGTGCCATCAGATCGGAAACAGATACGCAGTATTTT. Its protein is CAIRSETDTQYF.

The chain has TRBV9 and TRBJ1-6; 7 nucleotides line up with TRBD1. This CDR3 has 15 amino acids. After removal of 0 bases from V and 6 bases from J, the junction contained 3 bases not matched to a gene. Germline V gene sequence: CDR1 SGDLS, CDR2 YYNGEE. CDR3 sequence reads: CASSVGGQSNSPLHF. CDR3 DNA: TGTGCCAGCAGCGTAGGGGGACAGAGTAATTCACCCCTCCACTTT.

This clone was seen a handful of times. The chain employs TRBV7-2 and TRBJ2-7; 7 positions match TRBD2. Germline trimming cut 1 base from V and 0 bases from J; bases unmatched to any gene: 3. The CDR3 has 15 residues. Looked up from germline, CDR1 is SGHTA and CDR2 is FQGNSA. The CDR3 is CASSLVGGTSYEQYF. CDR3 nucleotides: TGTGCCAGCAGCTTAGTGGGGGGGACCTCCTACGAGCAGTACTTC.

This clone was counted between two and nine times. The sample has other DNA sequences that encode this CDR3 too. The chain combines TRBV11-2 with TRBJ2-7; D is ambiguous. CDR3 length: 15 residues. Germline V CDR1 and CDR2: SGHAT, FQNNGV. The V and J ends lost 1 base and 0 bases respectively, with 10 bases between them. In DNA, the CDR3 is TGTGCCAGCAGCTTAGGGGTGGGAAGCTCCTACGAGCAGTACTTC. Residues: CASSLGVGSSYEQYF.

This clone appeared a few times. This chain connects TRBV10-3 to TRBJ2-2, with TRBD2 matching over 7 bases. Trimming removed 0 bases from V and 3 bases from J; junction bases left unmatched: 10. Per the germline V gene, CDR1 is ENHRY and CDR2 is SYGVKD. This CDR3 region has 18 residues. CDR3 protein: CAISESGVSGRYTGELFF. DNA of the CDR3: TGTGCCATCAGTGAGTCGGGGGTATCCGGGAGGTACACCGGGGAGCTGTTTTTT.

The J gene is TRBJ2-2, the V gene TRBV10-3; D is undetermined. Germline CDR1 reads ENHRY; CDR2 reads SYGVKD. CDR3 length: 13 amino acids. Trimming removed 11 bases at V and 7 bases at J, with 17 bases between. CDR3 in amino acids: CAQREHENGELFF. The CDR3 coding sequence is TGTGCCCAAAGGGAACACGAGAACGGGGAGCTGTTTTTT.

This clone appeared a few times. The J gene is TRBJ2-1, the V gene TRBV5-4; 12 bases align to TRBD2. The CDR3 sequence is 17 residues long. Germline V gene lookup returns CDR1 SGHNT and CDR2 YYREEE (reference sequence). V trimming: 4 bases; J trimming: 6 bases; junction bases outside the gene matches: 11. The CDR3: CASSPTGTSGRANEQFF. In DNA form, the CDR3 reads TGTGCCAGCAGCCCCACCGGGACTAGCGGGCGAGCCAATGAGCAGTTCTTC.

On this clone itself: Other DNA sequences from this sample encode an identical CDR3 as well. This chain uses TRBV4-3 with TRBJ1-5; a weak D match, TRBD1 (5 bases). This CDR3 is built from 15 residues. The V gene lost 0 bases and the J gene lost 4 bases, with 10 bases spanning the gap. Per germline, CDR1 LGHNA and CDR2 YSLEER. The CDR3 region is CASSQDVGGNQPQHF. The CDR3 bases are TGCGCCAGCAGCCAAGATGTGGGGGGAAATCAGCCCCAGCATTTT.

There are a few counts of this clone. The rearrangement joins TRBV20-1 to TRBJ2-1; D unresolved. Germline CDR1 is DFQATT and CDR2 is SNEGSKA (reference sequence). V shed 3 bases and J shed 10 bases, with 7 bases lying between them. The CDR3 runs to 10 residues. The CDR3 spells CSARLTEQFF. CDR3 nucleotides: TGCAGTGCTAGGTTGACCGAGCAGTTCTTC.

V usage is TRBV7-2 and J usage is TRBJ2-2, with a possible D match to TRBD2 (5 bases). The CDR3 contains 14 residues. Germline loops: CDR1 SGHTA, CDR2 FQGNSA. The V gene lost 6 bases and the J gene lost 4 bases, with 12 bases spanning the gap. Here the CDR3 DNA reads TGTGCCAGCAGTTTCGGGGTGGGCACCGGGGAGCTGTTTTTT. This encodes CASSFGVGTGELFF.

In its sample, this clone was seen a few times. The CDR3 DNA reads as TGCGCCAGCAGCTTCGACAGGGTGGGTCGAGAGACCCAGTACTTC. Amino acids: CASSFDRVGRETQYF. The chain links TRBV5-1 to TRBJ2-5; 7 bases line up with TRBD1. Germline values: CDR1 SGHRS, CDR2 YFSETQ. CDR3 size: 15 residues. The trim removed 2 bases at V and 4 bases at J, leaving 8 bases unmatched.